The clone carrying this TCR beta chain was counted once. The antigen is not known. The record originates from a study of T cell responses to AZD1222 COVID-19 vaccine. The study, taken as a whole, reports: Clonal diversity was possibly underestimated, and the donors were mostly white British, with more females. Following two doses of AZD1222, Spike-specific TCR breadth and depth rose.

The germline V gene encodes CDR1 SGHTA and CDR2 FQGNSA. V lost 5 bases, J lost 0 bases, and 4 bases stayed unmatched. The CDR3 is made up of 14 amino acids. The assay was immunoSEQ multiplex PCR, and TCRdb's table has in-frame clones only and misses some. The sample yields some 100,000 clones, approximately 90% seen once. The V gene is TRBV7-2, the J gene TRBJ2-7, with TRBD1 identical over 7 bases. This material consisted of peripheral blood, taken on day 0 of AZD1222 vaccination. This receptor was obtained from an adult in good health. The CDR3 spells CASSDRAGSYEQYF. DNA for the CDR3: TGTGCCAGCAGCGACAGGGCGGGCTCCTACGAGCAGTACTTC.